Given below is one T cell receptor beta chain in context. Its antigen remains unidentified. Base quality data are lacking; no much larger clone is found one base away. This sample was taken from a study of cytomegalovirus exposure and HLA in healthy donors (dated by TCRdb to about 2017). General notes on the study: In an earlier analysis of roughly 590 of the donors, 250 to 350 Gb of sequence data and some 100 million unique TCR beta sequences from about 190 million T cells were reported. An early release covering roughly 600 HLA-typed donors comprised about 300 gigabases of sequencing data and 85 million or so unique TCR sequences. The genetic ancestry cluster associated with self-reported Caucasian donors included over 80% of the 300 to 450 genotyped donors. The study aimed to test whether signatures of past pathogen exposure could be identified by cataloging public T cell receptors. The T cell repertoires of around 730 subjects were profiled by immunosequencing and related to cytomegalovirus serostatus. In addition to the first cohort of roughly 670 subjects, a separate validation cohort of approximately 120 different subjects was used. The study combined high-throughput TCR immunosequencing, statistical association of individual TCRs with disease status, and machine learning to predict cytomegalovirus infection status. To study patterns of TCR occurrence, a later analysis re-analyzed previously published TCR beta repertoires from under 750 donors and added high-resolution HLA genotyping. Rather than drawing on any new phenotypic data, the later analysis identified candidate immune exposures from TCR beta sequences and the way those sequences occurred across donors. An earlier analysis of 500 to 650 of the donors applied high-throughput TCR beta sequencing to assess whether each TCR beta V gene segment acted as functional or pseudogenic. Donor age, sex, ethnicity and CMV serostatus were compiled alongside the repertoire data. A later genetic analysis used genome-wide SNP genotypes for 398 of the 666 donors, treating that subset as a discovery cohort. All discovery cohort repertoires had been generated using a single sequencing platform. HLA typing covered class I and class II loci at four-digit resolution. Typing coverage varied by locus: about 620-630 donors for A, B, C, DRB1 and DQB1; roughly 510 for DQA1; more than 600 for DPA1; roughly 450 for DPB1. Five DR-DQ haplotypes were handled as single units for association and clustering, since linkage in the cohort was strong. Among 300 to 500 genotyped donors of the cohort, an average of roughly 230,000 unique TCR beta nucleotide sequences was sequenced per donor, of which roughly 17% were non-productive.

Via the germline V gene, CDR1 is SGHRS and CDR2 YFSETQ. Reading from cysteine to phenylalanine, the CDR3 counts 13 amino acids. Only the CDR3 portion is preserved as DNA: 39 bases, with reading frame beginning at the first base. Trimming takes 4 bases from V and 4 bases from J, and the germline ends sit 12 bases apart. The cohort consisted of 600 or so healthy bone marrow donors. At the time of sampling, all cohort members were nominally healthy, though unrecorded immune exposures were likely present. The donor was CMV seronegative and belonged to the group of approximately 320 seronegative cohort members. A peripheral blood sample was collected from each donor, and TCR beta sequencing was performed on peripheral blood mononuclear cells. The Qiagen DNeasy Blood Extraction Kit was used to extract genomic DNA from the blood cell samples. Libraries came from the immunoSEQ multiplex PCR assay. A mixture of 60 forward primers for TCR Vbeta segments and 13 reverse primers for TCR Jbeta segments was used in the multiplex PCR. The CDR3 region of rearranged TCR beta genes was amplified from genomic DNA by a multiplex PCR assay. On the Illumina HiSeq System, the amplified TCR beta libraries were sequenced as 87-base-pair reads. The source study handled its data this way. A later analysis tallied 75 million to 85 million unique TCR beta chains across the approximately 670 repertoires, and about 12 million of those chains were shared by two or more donors. Raw reads were error-corrected and collapsed into unique sequences by a nearest-neighbor algorithm in which closely related sequences were merged to remove PCR and sequencing errors. V, D and J gene segments were assigned by aligning CDR3 sequences to IMGT reference sequences. For a sequence to be retained, a match of at least six nucleotides was required to both a V gene segment and a J gene segment. Rearrangements were called productive when the CDR3 lacked stop codons and stayed in frame with V and J; all others were non-productive. CDR3 was defined according to IMGT convention as the region running from the second conserved V-encoded cysteine to the conserved J-encoded phenylalanine. In an earlier analysis of around 540 of the donors, sequences lacking an unambiguous match to a single V gene segment were excluded. An earlier analysis of approximately 590 of the donors classified V segments as functional when productive rearrangements were above 56.7% and as segregating when the standard deviation between donors was above 5%. A statistical classification framework was built to diagnose cytomegalovirus status from the catalog of TCR beta chain sequences. A later analysis assigned V and J genes by comparing TCR nucleotide sequences with IMGT/GENE-DB human TR gene sequences. A later analysis assigned CDR3 sequences and most-parsimonious VDJ recombination scenarios with the TCRdist pipeline. In a later analysis, each TCR beta chain was defined by its CDR3 amino acid sequence together with its V-gene family, and reads lacking a unique V-gene family were excluded. In a later analysis, 450 to 600 highly shared, low-generation-probability nucleotide sequences were removed to address suspected cross-contamination and a sequencing artifact. For each public chain, a later analysis derived a clonal expansion index from normalized ranks of inferred template counts within each repertoire. A later analysis computed generation probabilities with a VDJ recombination model fitted to out-of-frame rearrangements, and checked the results against IGoR. A later analysis scored TCR-TCR, TCR-HLA and TCR-CMV co-occurrence with hypergeometric tests, applying a repertoire-size bias correction to TCR pairs. A later analysis estimated false discovery rates by permuting HLA or CMV assignments 20 times. A later analysis grouped co-occurring TCRs with DBSCAN, adding TCRdist sequence similarity when clustering within HLA-allele-positive subsets. For co-occurrence clustering, repertoires with fewer than 30,000 or more than 120,000 public chains were excluded, along with five repertoires with anomalous nucleotide sharing. TCRdb re-hosts the immuneACCESS table, in-frame sequences only. Its copies lack some clones; in the studies checked, an unresolved V gene accounts for under half of them, and the cause for the rest is not known. That table gives V, J and clone size, and the DNA gave D and trimming. The sample table shows hundreds of thousands of clones, and 60% to 80% are seen once. About 3.8% of the sample rests with the top ten.

The investigation overall reported the following: Compared with the roughly 700-donor mean, donors in an Asian-associated ancestry cluster had fewer N-insertions in productive TCRs, according to a later genetic analysis. Some IMGT-functional V segments, including TRBV6-2 and TRBV6-3, could not be distinguished by the 87-base-pair reads and were therefore excluded. A few of the identified cytomegalovirus-associated TCR beta chains were confirmed in vitro to be specific for cytomegalovirus antigens. A further reported finding was that TCR beta sequences accurately predicted the HLA-A and HLA-B alleles for most subjects in the first cohort. According to a later analysis, most CMV-associated TCR beta chains appeared to be HLA-restricted, and the HLA associations seemed to be driven largely by CMV exposure. Because counts were too low, some 17 rarely observed V segments, including chromosome 9 orphons, were excluded from the earlier analysis of under 650 of the donors. Most TCR sequences were observed very rarely across donors, whereas some public TCRs were present in many individuals. According to a later analysis, parvovirus B19, influenza, CMV and Epstein-Barr virus appeared linked to several top co-occurrence clusters. When HLA alleles, especially DR and DQ, strongly co-occurred, TCR associations were difficult to assign to individual alleles. In an earlier analysis of 500 to 650 of the donors, most TCR beta V segments appeared in productive rearrangements about 90% or about 30% of the time, broadly matching IMGT annotations. In a later analysis, 16,951 TCR beta sequences were associated with specific HLA alleles at a false discovery rate of 0.05. HLA typing was unavailable for some donors at each locus, so association tests used only the typed subset. In both the original and validation cohorts, the classifier was reported to diagnose cytomegalovirus status with high specificity and sensitivity. Immune exposure information for the cohort was limited to CMV serostatus. In a later analysis, HLA-associated TCR beta chains showed more clonal expansion and lower generation probabilities than non-associated chains that were equally common. Correlated functional status among segregating V segments might reflect linkage disequilibrium, but an unknown experimental factor could not be ruled out. The cohort was sequenced for TCR beta chains only, and without alpha or paired-chain data the features that could be detected were limited. Sequencing depth was assumed to be roughly uniform across donors in the presence/absence analyses, though that assumption may not hold. A later analysis found that TCR association rates varied across HLA loci, with DRB1 alleles showing the most associated TCRs and HLA-C alleles the fewest. The sequencing pipeline was judged likely to have produced a cluster of highly shared sequence variants as a technical artifact. V-gene and J-gene trimming of TCR beta chains was associated with a missense DCLRE1C variant in a later genetic analysis, and the association was replicated in an independent cohort. The authors suggested that the approach could potentially be extended to other disease states and immunological phenotypes. The study gave a list of 150 to 200 TCR beta chains associated with cytomegalovirus.

Sequencing was carried out using PBMCs. The TCR was taken from a male donor in good health and CMV-seronegative. The chain links TRBV5-1 with TRBJ2-7; the D gene assignment is ambiguous. This receptor carries the CDR3 CASSPNGRYEQYF. The DNA is as follows: TGCGCCAGCAGCCCGAATGGCAGGTACGAGCAGTACTTC.